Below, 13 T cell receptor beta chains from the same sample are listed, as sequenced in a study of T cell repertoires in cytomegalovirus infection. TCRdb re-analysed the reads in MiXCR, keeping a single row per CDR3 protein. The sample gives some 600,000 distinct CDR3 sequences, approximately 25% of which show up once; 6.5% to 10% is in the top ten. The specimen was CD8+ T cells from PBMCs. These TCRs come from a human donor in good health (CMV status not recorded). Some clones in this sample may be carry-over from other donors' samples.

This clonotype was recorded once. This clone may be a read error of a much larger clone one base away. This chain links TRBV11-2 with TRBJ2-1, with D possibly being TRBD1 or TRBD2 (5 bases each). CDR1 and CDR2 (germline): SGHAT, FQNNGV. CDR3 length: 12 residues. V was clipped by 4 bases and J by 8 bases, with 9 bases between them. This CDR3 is CASSSGTHEQFF. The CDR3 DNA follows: TGTGCCAGCAGCTCCGGGACCCATGAGCAGTTCTTC.

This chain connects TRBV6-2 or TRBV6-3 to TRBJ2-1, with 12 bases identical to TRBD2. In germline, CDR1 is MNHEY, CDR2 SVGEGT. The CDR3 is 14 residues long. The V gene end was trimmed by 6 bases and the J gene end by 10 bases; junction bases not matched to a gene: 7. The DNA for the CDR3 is TGTGCCAGCAGCCTCCGGACTAGCGGGGAAGAGCAGTTCTTC. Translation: CASSLRTSGEEQFF.

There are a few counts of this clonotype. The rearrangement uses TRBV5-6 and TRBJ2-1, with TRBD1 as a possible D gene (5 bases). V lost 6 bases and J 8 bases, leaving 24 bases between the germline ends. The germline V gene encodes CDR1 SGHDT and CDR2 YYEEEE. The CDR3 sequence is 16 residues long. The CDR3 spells CASIKRQGGMTYEQFF. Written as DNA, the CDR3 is TGTGCCAGCATCAAGAGGCAGGGTGGGATGACCTATGAGCAGTTCTTC.

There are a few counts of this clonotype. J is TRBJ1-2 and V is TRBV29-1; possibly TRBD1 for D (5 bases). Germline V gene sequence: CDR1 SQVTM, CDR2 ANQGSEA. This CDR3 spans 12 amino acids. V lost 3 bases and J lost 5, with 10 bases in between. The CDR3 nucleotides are TGCAGCGTTGAGGGGGGACCTTATGGCTACACCTTC. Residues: CSVEGGPYGYTF.

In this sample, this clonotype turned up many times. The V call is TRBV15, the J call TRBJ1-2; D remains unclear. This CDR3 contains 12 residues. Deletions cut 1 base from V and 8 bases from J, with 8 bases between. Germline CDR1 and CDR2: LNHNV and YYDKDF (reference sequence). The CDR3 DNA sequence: TGTGCCACCAGCAGAGGAAGGGAGGGCTACACCTTC. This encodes CATSRGREGYTF.

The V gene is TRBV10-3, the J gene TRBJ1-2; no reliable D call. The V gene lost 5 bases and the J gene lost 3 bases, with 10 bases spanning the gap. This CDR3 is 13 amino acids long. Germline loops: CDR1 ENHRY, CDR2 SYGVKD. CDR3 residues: CAISSGDHYGYTF. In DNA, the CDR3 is TGTGCCATCAGTTCCGGTGACCACTATGGCTACACCTTC.

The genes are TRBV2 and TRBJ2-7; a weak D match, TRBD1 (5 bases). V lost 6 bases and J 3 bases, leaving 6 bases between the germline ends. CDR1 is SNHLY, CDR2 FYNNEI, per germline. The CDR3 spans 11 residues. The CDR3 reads CASRDNYEQYF. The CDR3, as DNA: TGTGCCAGCAGGGACAACTACGAGCAGTACTTC. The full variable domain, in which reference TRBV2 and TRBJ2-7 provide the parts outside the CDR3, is EPEVTQTPSHQVTQMGQEVILRCVPISNHLYFYWYRQILGQKVEFLVSFYNNEISEKSEIFDDQFSVERPDGSNFTLKIRSTKLEDSAMYFCASRDNYEQYFGPGTRLTVT.

As DNA, the CDR3 is TGTGCCAGCACCGAACCTGGGGATCCGTGGGACTATGGCTACACCTTC. Amino acids: CASTEPGDPWDYGYTF. This chain connects TRBV6-6 to TRBJ1-2; D not resolved. Between the trimmed V and J ends, which lost 7 bases and 3 bases, there was a span of 21 bases. The CDR3 covers 16 residues. Per the germline V gene, CDR1 is MNHNY and CDR2 is SVGAGI (reference sequence).

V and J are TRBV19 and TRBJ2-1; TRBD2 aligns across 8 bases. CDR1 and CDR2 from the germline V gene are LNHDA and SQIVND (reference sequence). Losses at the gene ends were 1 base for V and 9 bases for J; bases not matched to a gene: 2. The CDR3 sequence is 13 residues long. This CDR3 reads CASSIAAGAEQFF. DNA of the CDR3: TGTGCCAGTAGTATAGCAGCGGGGGCTGAGCAGTTCTTC.

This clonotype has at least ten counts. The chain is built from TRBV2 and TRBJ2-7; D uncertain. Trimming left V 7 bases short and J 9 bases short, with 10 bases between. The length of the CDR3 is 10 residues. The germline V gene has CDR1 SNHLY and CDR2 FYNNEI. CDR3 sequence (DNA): TGTGCCAGCAAACGCTCACGGCAGTACTTC. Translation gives CASKRSRQYF.

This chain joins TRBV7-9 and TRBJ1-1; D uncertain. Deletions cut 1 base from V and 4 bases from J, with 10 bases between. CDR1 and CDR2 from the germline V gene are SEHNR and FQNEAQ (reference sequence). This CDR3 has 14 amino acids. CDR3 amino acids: CASSLVAGPTEAFF. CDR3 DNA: TGTGCCAGCAGCTTAGTTGCAGGACCCACTGAAGCTTTCTTT.

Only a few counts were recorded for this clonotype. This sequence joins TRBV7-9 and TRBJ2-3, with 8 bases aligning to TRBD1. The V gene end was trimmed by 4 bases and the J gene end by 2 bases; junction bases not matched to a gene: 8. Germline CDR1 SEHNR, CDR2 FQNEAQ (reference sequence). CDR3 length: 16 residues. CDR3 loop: CASSSLQGASTDTQYF. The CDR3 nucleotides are TGTGCCAGCAGCTCCCTTCAGGGGGCTTCCACAGATACGCAGTATTTT.

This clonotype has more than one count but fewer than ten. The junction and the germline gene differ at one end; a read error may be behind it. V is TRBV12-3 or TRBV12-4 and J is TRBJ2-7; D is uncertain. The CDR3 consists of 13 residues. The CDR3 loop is CASSSSQLYGQYF. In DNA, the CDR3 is TGTGCCAGCAGTTCCTCCCAACTGTACGGGCAGTACTTC.